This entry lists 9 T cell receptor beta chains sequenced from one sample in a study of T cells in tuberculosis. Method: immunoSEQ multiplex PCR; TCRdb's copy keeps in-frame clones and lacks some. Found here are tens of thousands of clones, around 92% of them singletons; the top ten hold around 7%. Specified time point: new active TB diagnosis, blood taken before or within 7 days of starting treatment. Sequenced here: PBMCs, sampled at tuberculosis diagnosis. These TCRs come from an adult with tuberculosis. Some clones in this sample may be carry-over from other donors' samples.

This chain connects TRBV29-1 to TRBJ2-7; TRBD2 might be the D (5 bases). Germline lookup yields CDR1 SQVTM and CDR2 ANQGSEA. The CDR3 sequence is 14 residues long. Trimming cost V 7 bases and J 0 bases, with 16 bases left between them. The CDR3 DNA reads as TGCAGCGCTCGCCAGTCGGGGAGCTCCTACGAGCAGTACTTC. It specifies CSARQSGSSYEQYF.

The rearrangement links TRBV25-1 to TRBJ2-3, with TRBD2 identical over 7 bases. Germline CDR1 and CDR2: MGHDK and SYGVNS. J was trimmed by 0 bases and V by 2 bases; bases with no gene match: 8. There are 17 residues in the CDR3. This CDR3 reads CASSEGRRGTSTDTQYF. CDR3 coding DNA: TGTGCCAGCAGTGAAGGTCGGCGGGGGACTAGCACAGATACGCAGTATTTT.

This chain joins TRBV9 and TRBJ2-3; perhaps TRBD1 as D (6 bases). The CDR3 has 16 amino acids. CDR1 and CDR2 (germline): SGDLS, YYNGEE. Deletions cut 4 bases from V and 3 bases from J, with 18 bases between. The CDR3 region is CASSLHTGWNTDTQYF. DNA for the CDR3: TGTGCCAGCAGCCTGCACACAGGGTGGAATACAGATACGCAGTATTTT.

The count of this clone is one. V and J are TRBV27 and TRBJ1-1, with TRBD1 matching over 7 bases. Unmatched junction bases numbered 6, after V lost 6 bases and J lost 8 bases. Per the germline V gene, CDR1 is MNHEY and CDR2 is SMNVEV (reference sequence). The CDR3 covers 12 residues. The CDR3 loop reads CASSKQGLEAFF. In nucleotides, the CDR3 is TGTGCCAGCAGCAAACAGGGGTTGGAAGCTTTCTTT.

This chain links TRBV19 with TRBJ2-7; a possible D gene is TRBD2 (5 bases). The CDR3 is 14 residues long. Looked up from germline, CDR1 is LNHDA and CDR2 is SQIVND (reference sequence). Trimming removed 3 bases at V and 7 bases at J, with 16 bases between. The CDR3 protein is CASSIWSEGEEQYF. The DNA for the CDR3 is TGTGCCAGTAGTATTTGGTCCGAGGGTGAAGAGCAGTACTTC.

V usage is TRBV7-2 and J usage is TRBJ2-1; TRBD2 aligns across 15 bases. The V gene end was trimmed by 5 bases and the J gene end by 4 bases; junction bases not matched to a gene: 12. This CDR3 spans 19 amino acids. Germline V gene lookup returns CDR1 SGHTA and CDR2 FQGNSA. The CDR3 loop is CASSPRWTSGGARYNEQFF. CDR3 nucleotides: TGTGCCAGCAGCCCCCGATGGACTAGCGGGGGGGCCAGGTACAATGAGCAGTTCTTC. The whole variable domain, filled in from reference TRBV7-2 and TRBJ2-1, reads GAGVSQSPSNKVTEKGKDVELRCDPISGHTALYWYRQSLGQGLEFLIYFQGNSAPDKSGLPSDRFSAERTGGSVSTLTIQRTQQEDSAVYLCASSPRWTSGGARYNEQFFGPGTRLTVL.

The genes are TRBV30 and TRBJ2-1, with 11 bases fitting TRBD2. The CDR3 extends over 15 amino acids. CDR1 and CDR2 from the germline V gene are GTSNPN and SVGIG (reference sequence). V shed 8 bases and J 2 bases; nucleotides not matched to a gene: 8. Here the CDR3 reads CAGALAGGPYNEQFF. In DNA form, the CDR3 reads TGTGCCGGGGCCTTAGCGGGGGGGCCCTACAATGAGCAGTTCTTC.

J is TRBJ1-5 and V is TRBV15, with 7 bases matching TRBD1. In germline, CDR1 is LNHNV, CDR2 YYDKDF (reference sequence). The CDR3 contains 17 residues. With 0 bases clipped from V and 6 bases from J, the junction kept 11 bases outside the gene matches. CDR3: CATSRDFGGGEGQPQHF. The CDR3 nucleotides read TGTGCCACCAGCAGAGACTTCGGAGGGGGCGAGGGTCAGCCCCAGCATTTT.

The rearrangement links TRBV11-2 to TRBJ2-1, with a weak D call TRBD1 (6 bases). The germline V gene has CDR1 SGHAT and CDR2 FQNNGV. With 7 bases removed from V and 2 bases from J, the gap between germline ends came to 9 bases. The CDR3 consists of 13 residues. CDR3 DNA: TGTGCCAGCAATCCAGGGGCCTACAATGAGCAGTTCTTC. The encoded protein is CASNPGAYNEQFF.